These 19 T cell receptor beta chains came from one sample sequenced in a study of tumor-infiltrating lymphocytes in primary liver carcinoma. TCR beta cDNA was prepared out of around 460 ng total RNA by means of a constant-region primer. Generation of the TCR beta libraries relied on three nested multiplex PCR rounds using slightly modified ARM-PCR. Both of the initial two PCR rounds ran for roughly 11 cycles and employed TRBV1-TRBV30 forward primers alongside a C-beta reverse primer. TCRdb itself ran the multiplex PCR reads through MiXCR, one entry per CDR3 protein. The sample lists around 80,000 distinct CDR3 sequences; around 70% were seen once. Co-extracting RNA and DNA was done with 20-30 mg of unsorted bulk tissue as input. Sequencing was done on a sample of liver tumor tissue from sampling region 1. Indicated subset: tumor region T1, superior pole. Receptor source: a man aged 40-49 years with primary liver carcinoma and hepatitis B virus infection.

Concerning this clonotype: An end of the junction does not agree with germline; a read error may underlie this. This chain links TRBV6-5 with TRBJ1-5, with a tentative D call TRBD1 (5 bases). Germline V CDR1 and CDR2: MNHEY, SVGAGI. The CDR3 is made up of 13 amino acids. Written as DNA, the CDR3 is TGTGCCAGCAGTCGGGGGTGGACTCAGCCCCAGCTTTTT. This encodes CASSRGWTQPQLF.

With regard to this clonotype: The CDR3 ends on some other residue instead of the conserved phenylalanine or tryptophan, so this is likely a read error. The V call is TRBV6-2 or TRBV6-3, the J call TRBJ2-7; D is tentatively TRBD1 or TRBD2 (5 bases each). This CDR3 is built from 14 residues. The V gene's germline CDR1 is MNHEY and CDR2 SVGEGT. The ends were cut back, 10 bases at V and 0 bases at J, with 16 bases in the middle. CDR3 DNA: TGTGCCACCATGGAGGACAAGGACTCCTACGAGCAGTACTTA. It yields the protein CATMEDKDSYEQYL.

Comments on this clonotype: At one end, the junction sequence differs from germline, possibly due to a read error. The chain is built from TRBV11-2 and TRBJ2-5, with TRBD1 matching 9 bases. Germline CDR1 and CDR2: SGHAT and FQNNGV. The CDR3 runs 15 residues. CDR3 sequence reads: CARSLLGQGRETQYF. The CDR3 nucleotides read TGTGCCCGCAGCCTCCTCGGACAGGGGAGAGAGACGCAGTACTTC.

This rearrangement joins TRBV5-1 to TRBJ2-2; D might be TRBD2 (5 bases). Germline lookup yields CDR1 SGHRS and CDR2 YFSETQ. The V and J ends lost 8 bases and 6 bases respectively, with 14 bases between them. The CDR3 loop spans 13 amino acids. CDR3 nucleotide sequence: TGCGCCAGTTCAATTGTGGAGGCCGGGGAGCTGTTTTTT. Translating it yields CASSIVEAGELFF.

With regard to this clonotype: The conserved phenylalanine or tryptophan is not found at the CDR3 terminus, so this likely reflects a read error. This chain uses TRBV12-3 or TRBV12-4 with TRBJ2-1; 14 bases are a match to TRBD2. The CDR3 totals 19 residues. The J segment lost 0 bases and the V segment lost 5 bases, leaving 9 bases of the junction unmatched. CDR3 DNA: TGTGCCAGCAGTAAAGGACTAGCGGGAGGCCGGCGCTCCTACAATGAGCAGTTCTTA. This encodes CASSKGLAGGRRSYNEQFL.

Of note for this clonotype: The junction differs from germline at one of its ends, possibly a read error. This chain connects TRBV29-1 to TRBJ2-1; 9 bases align to TRBD1. CDR1 and CDR2 (germline): SQVTM, ANQGSEA. The CDR3 loop spans 14 amino acids. CDR3: CSGLPGQGVDEQLF. In nucleotides, the CDR3 is TGCAGCGGATTGCCGGGACAGGGTGTAGATGAGCAGCTCTTC.

This clonotype was found a few times. The conserved final phenylalanine or tryptophan is absent from the CDR3, which likely points to a read error. V is TRBV12-3 or TRBV12-4 and J is TRBJ1-1, with D hard to call. Trimming left V 1 base short and J 8 bases short, with 8 bases between. CDR3 size: 12 residues. As DNA, the CDR3 is TGTGCCAGCAGTTTAGGGGGTAGGGAAGCTTTCTCT. Its translation is CASSLGGREAFS.

The gene calls are TRBV7-2 and TRBJ2-1, with D unresolved. This CDR3 region has 14 residues. Germline V gene data show CDR1 as SGHTA and CDR2 as FQGNSA. V was clipped by 2 bases and J by 4 bases, with 9 bases between them. The CDR3 nucleotides read TGTGCCAGCAGCTTAATCGTTGGTTACAATGAGCAGTTCTTC. Translation: CASSLIVGYNEQFF. Using reference TRBV7-2 and TRBJ2-1 for the parts outside the CDR3, the full variable domain is GAGVSQSPSNKVTEKGKDVELRCDPISGHTALYWYRQSLGQGLEFLIYFQGNSAPDKSGLPSDRFSAERTGGSVSTLTIQRTQQEDSAVYLCASSLIVGYNEQFFGPGTRLTVL.

Remarks on this clonotype: At one boundary the junction diverges from the germline segment, which might be a read error. The V gene is TRBV5-4, the J gene TRBJ2-3; 9 bases are a match to TRBD2. CDR3 size: 15 residues. Germline V CDR1 and CDR2: SGHNT, YYREEE (reference sequence). CDR3 nucleotides: TGTGCCAGTAGGGCTAGCGGGACCGGGACAGATACGCGGTATTTT. It specifies CASRASGTGTDTRYF. Filled out from reference TRBV5-4 and TRBJ2-3, the complete variable domain reads ETGVTQSPTHLIKTRGQQVTLRCSSQSGHNTVSWYQQALGQGPQFIFQYYREEENGRGNFPPRFSGLQFPNYSSELNVNALELDDSALYLCASRASGTGTDTRYFGPGTRLTVL.

Of note for this clonotype: A read error is likely, as this CDR3 ends without the conserved phenylalanine or tryptophan. This chain links TRBV7-8 with TRBJ2-7; perhaps TRBD1 as D (5 bases). Looked up from germline, CDR1 is SGHVS and CDR2 is FQNEAQ. The CDR3 loop spans 15 amino acids. The CDR3 nucleotides read TGTGCCAGCAGCTCCACCCCCGACAGCTCCTATGAGCAGTACCTC. Encoded protein: CASSSTPDSSYEQYL.

The gene calls are TRBV11-2 and TRBJ2-7; D possibly corresponds to TRBD1 (6 bases). V lost 8 bases and J 9 bases, leaving 23 bases between the germline ends. Looked up from germline, CDR1 is SGHAT and CDR2 is FQNNGV. This CDR3 is built from 14 residues. CDR3 coding DNA: TGTGCCAGCTCATGGTTGGACAGTCTACGAGGGCAGTACTTC. Protein sequence: CASSWLDSLRGQYF.

As concerns this clonotype: Just one base apart from a much larger clone, this may be a read error. The chain has TRBV5-1 and TRBJ2-1; D is undetermined. CDR1 and CDR2 (germline): SGHRS, YFSETQ. This CDR3 has 12 residues. CDR3 residues: CACSSIVDEQFF. DNA of the CDR3: TGCGCCTGCAGCTCGATTGTGGATGAGCAGTTCTTC.

This clonotype was seen more than once but under ten times. Given a much more abundant clone one base away, this may be a read error. The missing conserved phenylalanine or tryptophan at the end of this CDR3 makes a read error likely. The chain has TRBV30 and TRBJ1-1; no definite D call. Trimming shortened V by 1 base and J by 3 bases, and 9 bases separated the two germline ends. This CDR3 comprises 13 residues. Germline V lookup: CDR1 GTSNPN, CDR2 SVGIG (reference sequence). CDR3 sequence: CAWSEKGDTEAFS. The CDR3, as DNA: TGTGCCTGGAGTGAGAAGGGTGACACTGAAGCTTTCTCT.

As regards this clonotype: A read error is possible here, since a much larger clone lies one base away. The chain recombines TRBV5-1 with TRBJ2-3; 7 bases agree with TRBD1. CDR1 and CDR2 from the germline V gene are SGHRS and YFSETQ. Losses at the gene ends were 4 bases for V and 4 bases for J; bases not matched to a gene: 9. The CDR3 loop spans 15 amino acids. CDR3 nucleotides: TGCGCCAGCAGCAGTACCGAGACAGGGCCAGATACGCAGTATTTT. Translation gives CASSSTETGPDTQYF.

This clonotype was recorded once. The chain is built from TRBV6-1 and TRBJ2-2; D might be TRBD1 (6 bases). Trimming shortened V by 5 bases and J by 1 base, and 14 bases separated the two germline ends. This CDR3 contains 16 residues. The germline CDR1 and CDR2 sequences are MNHNS and SASEGT. DNA for the CDR3: TGTGCCAGCAGTCCTACCAGACAGGAGAACACCGGGGAGCTGTTTTTT. This codes for CASSPTRQENTGELFF.

On this clonotype: It may be a read error: a sequence one base away is much more abundant. It is likely a read error, because the conserved phenylalanine at the end of the CDR3 is missing. V gene TRBV7-9 combines with J gene TRBJ2-3; 7 bases are shared with TRBD2. This CDR3 has 15 residues. The germline V gene has CDR1 SEHNR and CDR2 FQNEAQ (reference sequence). Losses at the gene ends were 4 bases for V and 4 bases for J; bases not matched to a gene: 8. CDR3 sequence: CASSYTAGVSDTQYS. The CDR3, as DNA: TGTGCCAGCAGCTACACCGCGGGAGTGTCAGATACGCAGTATTCT.

Of note for this clonotype: At one end the junction does not follow the germline gene, possibly because of a read error. This chain links TRBV20-1 with TRBJ2-3; D is perhaps TRBD1 or TRBD2 (6 bases each). Germline CDR1 reads DFQATT; CDR2 reads SNEGSKA (reference sequence). The CDR3 sequence is 14 residues long. The CDR3 DNA follows: TGTAGTGCTAGAGGGATAGGGGGGACACATACGCAGTATTTT. It codes for CSARGIGGTHTQYF.

Here the CDR3 reads CASGWGPGLAAFNEQFF. DNA of the CDR3: TGTGCCAGCGGTTGGGGACCGGGACTAGCGGCCTTCAATGAGCAGTTCTTC. The chain uses TRBV5-5 and TRBJ2-1; 11 bases map to TRBD2. The CDR3 covers 17 residues. J gave up 6 bases and V 7 bases, and 15 bases lay outside the gene matches. In germline, CDR1 is SGHKS, CDR2 YYEKEE (reference sequence). Using reference TRBV5-5 and TRBJ2-1 for the parts outside the CDR3, the full variable domain is DAGVTQSPTHLIKTRGQQVTLRCSPISGHKSVSWYQQVLGQGPQFIFQYYEKEERGRGNFPDRFSARQFPNYSSELNVNALLLGDSALYLCASGWGPGLAAFNEQFFGPGTRLTVL.

As to this clonotype: An end of the junction does not agree with germline; a read error may underlie this. This chain links TRBV5-4 with TRBJ2-1, with 7 nucleotides matching TRBD2. CDR3 size: 14 residues. Germline V gene data show CDR1 as SGHNT and CDR2 as YYREEE (reference sequence). The chain's CDR3 is CASSGGLSGDEQSF. The DNA for the CDR3 is TGTGCCAGCAGCGGGGGACTATCGGGAGATGAGCAGTCCTTC.